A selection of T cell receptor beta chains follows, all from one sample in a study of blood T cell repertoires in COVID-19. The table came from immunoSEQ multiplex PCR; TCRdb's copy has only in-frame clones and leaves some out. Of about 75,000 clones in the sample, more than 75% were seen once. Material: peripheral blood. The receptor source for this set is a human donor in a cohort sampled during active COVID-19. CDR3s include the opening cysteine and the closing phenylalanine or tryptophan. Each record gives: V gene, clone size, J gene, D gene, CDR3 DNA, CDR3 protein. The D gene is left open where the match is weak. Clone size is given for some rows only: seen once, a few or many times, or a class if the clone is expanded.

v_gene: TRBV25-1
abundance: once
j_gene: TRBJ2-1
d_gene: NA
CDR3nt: TGTGCCAGCAGTTTACAGGCCACCTACAATGAGCAGTTCTTC
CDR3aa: CASSLQATYNEQFF

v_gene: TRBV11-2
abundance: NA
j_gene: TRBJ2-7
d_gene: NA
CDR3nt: TGTGCCAGCAGCGCATCCTCAGGGTTGTACGAGCAGTACTTC
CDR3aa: CASSASSGLYEQYF

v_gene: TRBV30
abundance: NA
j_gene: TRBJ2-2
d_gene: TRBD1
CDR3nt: TGTGCCTGGAGTGATGACAGGGTATCGTCCGGGGAGCTGTTTTTT
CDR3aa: CAWSDDRVSSGELFF

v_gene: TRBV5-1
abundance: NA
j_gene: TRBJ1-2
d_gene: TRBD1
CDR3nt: TGCGCCAGCAGCGCTGACAGGGGCTATGGCTACACCTTC
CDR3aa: CASSADRGYGYTF

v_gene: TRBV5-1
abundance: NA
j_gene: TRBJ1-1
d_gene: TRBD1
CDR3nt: TGCGCCAGCAGCCCCCGGACAGGAAACACTGAAGCTTTCTTT
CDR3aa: CASSPRTGNTEAFF

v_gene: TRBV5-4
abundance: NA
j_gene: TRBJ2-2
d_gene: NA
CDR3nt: TGTGCCAGCAGCTTGGATTCGTGGGGGCTACAGAACACCGGGGAGCTGTTTTTT
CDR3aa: CASSLDSWGLQNTGELFF

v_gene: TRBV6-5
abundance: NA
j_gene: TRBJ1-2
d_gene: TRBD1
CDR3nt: TGTGCCAGGGACGGACAGGGGGGTGGCTACACCTTC
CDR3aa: CARDGQGGGYTF

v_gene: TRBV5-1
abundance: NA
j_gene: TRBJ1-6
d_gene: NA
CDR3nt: TGCGCCAGCAGGTCGGACAGCAATTCACCCCTCCACTTT
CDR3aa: CASRSDSNSPLHF

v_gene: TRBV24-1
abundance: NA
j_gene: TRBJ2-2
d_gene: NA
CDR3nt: TGTGCCACCAGTGACACGGGACTCCTCACCGGGGAGCTGTTTTTT
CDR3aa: CATSDTGLLTGELFF

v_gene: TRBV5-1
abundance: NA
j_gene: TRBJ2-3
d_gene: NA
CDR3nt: TGCGCCAGCAGCCCGGCCCGGGGGAGTCTCACAGATACGCAGTATTTT
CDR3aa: CASSPARGSLTDTQYF

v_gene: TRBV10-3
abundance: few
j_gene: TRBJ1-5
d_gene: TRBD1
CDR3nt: TGTGCCATCAGCCAGGGACAGTCAGGTAATCAGCCCCAGCATTTT
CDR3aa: CAISQGQSGNQPQHF

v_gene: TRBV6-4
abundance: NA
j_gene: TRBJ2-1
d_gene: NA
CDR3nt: TGTGCCAGCAGTGAGTATCGGGACTCTGAGCAGTTCTTC
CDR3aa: CASSEYRDSEQFF

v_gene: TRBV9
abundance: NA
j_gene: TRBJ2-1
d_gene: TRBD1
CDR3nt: TGTGCCAGCAGCGCCGGACAGGGGGCGATCGTTGAGCAGTTCTTC
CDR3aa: CASSAGQGAIVEQFF

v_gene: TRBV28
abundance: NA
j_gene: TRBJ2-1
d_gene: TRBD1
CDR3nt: TGTGCCAGCAGGTACAGGGGAGCAGGCTCTCGGGCCCTCTTC
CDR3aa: CASRYRGAGSRALF

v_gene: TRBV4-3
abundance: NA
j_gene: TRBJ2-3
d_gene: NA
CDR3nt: TGCGCCAGCAGCCAAGACGGGGACACCACAGATACGCAGTATTTT
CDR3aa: CASSQDGDTTDTQYF

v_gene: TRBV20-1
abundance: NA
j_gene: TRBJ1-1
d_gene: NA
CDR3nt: TGCAGTGCCAGCGACGCTCTTGAAGCTTTCTTT
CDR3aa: CSASDALEAFF

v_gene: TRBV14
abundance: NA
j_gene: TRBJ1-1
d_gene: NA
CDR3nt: TGTGCCAGCAGCCAAGCCGGGGAAGCTTTCTTT
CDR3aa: CASSQAGEAFF

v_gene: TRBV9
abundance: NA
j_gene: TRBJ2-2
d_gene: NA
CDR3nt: TGTGCCAGCAGCGCTCTTCGGGGAGGGGGAGTTGGCACCGGGGAGCTGTTTTTT
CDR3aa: CASSALRGGGVGTGELFF

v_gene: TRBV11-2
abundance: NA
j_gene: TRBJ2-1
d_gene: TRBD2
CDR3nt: TGTGCCAGCAGCTTGGGACTAGCCACCCGCTACAATGAGCAGTTCTTC
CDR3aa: CASSLGLATRYNEQFF

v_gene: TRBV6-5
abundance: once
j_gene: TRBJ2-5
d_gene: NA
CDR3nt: TGTGCCAGCTCCCACAGGGATGAAGAGACCCAGTACTTC
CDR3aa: CASSHRDEETQYF

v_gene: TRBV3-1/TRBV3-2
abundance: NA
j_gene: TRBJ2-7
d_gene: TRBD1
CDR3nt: TGTGCCAGCAGCCCGGGTCTAGACAGGGGGTCCTACGAGCAGTACTTC
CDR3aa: CASSPGLDRGSYEQYF

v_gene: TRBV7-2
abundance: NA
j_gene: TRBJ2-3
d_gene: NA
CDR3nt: TGTGCCAGCAGCTTAGATGGTAGCGCCAACACAGATACGCAGTATTTT
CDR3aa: CASSLDGSANTDTQYF

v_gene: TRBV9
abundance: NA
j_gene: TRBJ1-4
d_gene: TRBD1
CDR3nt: TGTGCCAGCAGCGGGCTGGGGACAGGGACTAATGAAAAACTGTTTTTT
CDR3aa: CASSGLGTGTNEKLFF

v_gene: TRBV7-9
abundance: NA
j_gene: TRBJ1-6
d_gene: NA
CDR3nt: TGTGCCAGCAGCTTAGGGACAGTTAATTCACCCCTCCACTTT
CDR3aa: CASSLGTVNSPLHF